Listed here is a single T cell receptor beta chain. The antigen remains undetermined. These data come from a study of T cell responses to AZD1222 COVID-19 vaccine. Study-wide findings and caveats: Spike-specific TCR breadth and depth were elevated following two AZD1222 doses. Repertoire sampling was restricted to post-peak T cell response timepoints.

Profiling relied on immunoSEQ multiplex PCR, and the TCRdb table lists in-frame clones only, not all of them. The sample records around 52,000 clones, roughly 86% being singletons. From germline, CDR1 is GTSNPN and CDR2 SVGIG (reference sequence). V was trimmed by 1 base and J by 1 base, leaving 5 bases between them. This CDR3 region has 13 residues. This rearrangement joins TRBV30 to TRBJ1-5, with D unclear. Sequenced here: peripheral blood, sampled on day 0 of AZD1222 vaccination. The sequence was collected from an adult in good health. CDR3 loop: CAWSAWSNQPQHF. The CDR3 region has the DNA TGTGCCTGGAGTGCGTGGAGCAATCAGCCCCAGCATTTT. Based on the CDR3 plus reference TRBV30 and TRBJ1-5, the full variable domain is SQTIHQWPATLVQPVGSPLSLECTVEGTSNPNLYWYRQAAGRGLQLLFYSVGIGQISSEVPQNLSASRPQDRQFILSSKKLLLSDSGFYLCAWSAWSNQPQHFGDGTRLSIL.